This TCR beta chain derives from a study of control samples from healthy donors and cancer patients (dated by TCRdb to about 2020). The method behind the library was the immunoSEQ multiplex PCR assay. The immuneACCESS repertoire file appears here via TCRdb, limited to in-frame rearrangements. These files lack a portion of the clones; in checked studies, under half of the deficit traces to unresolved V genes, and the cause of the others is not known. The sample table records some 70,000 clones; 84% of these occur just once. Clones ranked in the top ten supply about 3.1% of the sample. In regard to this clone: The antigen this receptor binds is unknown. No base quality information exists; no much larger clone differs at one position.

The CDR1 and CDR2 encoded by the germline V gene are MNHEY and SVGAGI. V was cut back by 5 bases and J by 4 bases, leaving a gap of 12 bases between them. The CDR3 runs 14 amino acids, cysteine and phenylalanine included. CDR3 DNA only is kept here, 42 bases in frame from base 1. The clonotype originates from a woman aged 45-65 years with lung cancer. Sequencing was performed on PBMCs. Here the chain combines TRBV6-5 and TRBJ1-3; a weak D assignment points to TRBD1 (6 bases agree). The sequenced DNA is TGTGCCAGCAGTACAGGGACGACGGGAAACACCATATATTTT. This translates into CASSTGTTGNTIYF.